This T cell receptor beta chain appears in the sequencing data of a study of CD8+ T cells in alopecia areata (dated by TCRdb to the late 2010s). Regarding the study in general: The treated patients, all with moderate-to-severe alopecia areata, were enrolled in an open-label pilot trial of oral tofacitinib given at 5 to 10 mg twice daily. Patients received tofacitinib for 6 to 18 months and were then followed off drug for 6 months to check for delayed response and recurrence. To study T cell clonal expansion in alopecia areata, the researchers applied high-throughput TCRbeta sequencing to both the C3H/HeJ mouse model and human patients. Human TCRbeta sequencing covered scalp tissue and sorted CD4+ and CD8+ peripheral blood T cells from patchy and totalis/universalis alopecia areata patients and healthy controls. Biopsies were taken from tofacitinib-treated patients at baseline and at 4 and 24 weeks of treatment, and a later scalp biopsy was taken in several of the tofacitinib-treated patients. Scalp clonality was compared among normal scalp (n=4), patchy alopecia areata scalp (n=8), and alopecia totalis/universalis scalp (n=8). The RNA source kit depended on sample type: the PAXgene miRNA kit for fixed scalp, the miRNeasy kit for PBMCs, and the RNeasy kit for mouse skin. immunoSEQ multiplex PCR using 35 Vbeta forward primers and 13 Jbeta reverse primers was used to amplify TCRbeta CDR3 regions. Beyond this particular receptor, the publication reports: Higher clonality and more expanded CD8+ clones were observed in lesional scalp than in normal scalp, particularly in alopecia totalis/universalis, a finding suggestive of antigenic drive. Compared with mice, TCR sequences shared between patients were less clear, possibly partly because of HLA diversity across the patient population. Scalp TCR repertoire analysis is complicated because resident alphabeta T cells in normal human skin are also sequenced, whereas mouse skin is dominated by gammadelta T cells.

Comments on this clone: Which antigen it targets is not known. Per-base qualities were not stored, and no clone one base away is much larger. Other DNA sequences in the sample encode the same CDR3.

The time point label on this specimen signifies: baseline before oral tofacitinib. From alopecia areata patients, peripheral blood was collected along with lesional scalp punch biopsies. After PBMCs were isolated by density centrifugation and stained for CD3, CD4 and CD8, a FACSAria was used to sort CD4+ and CD8+ T cells. The library relied on the immunoSEQ multiplex PCR assay. RNA was extracted from all samples and reverse transcribed into cDNA, which served as template for TCR sequencing. First-strand cDNA was synthesized with SuperScript III using a 2:1 mix of oligo-dT and random hexamers. A synthetic immune receptor repertoire was used to gauge amplification bias, and whatever bias remained was removed computationally. Concerning the study's data processing: Raw reads were preprocessed to remove errors, and CDR3 was defined by IMGT conventions from the conserved cysteine to phenylalanine. Clonality was calculated as 1 minus Shannon entropy normalized by log2 of the number of productive unique TCRs. Whether each scalp clone was CD4 or CD8 was inferred by checking scalp TCRbeta sequences against the CD4 and CD8 repertoires from sorted blood. The table was pulled from immuneACCESS by TCRdb, which kept in-frame rearrangements only. Such tables lose some clones; where checked, under half of the loss comes from unresolved V genes, and the rest has no known cause. Clone size and V and J calls were adopted from that table, with D and trimming inferred from the DNA. The sample data list roughly 250,000 clones, and around two thirds of these were observed just once. The ten biggest clones cover 1% to 1.5% of the sample.

The CDR3 numbers 12 residues from cysteine through phenylalanine. Kept here is only the CDR3 DNA, which spans 36 bases and is read in frame from base 1. V is pared back by 3 bases and J by 4 bases, with 6 bases lying between the germline termini. From the germline V gene, CDR1 is KGHSH and CDR2 is LQKENI. This receptor was taken from a human donor with alopecia areata. The rearrangement joined TRBV18 to TRBJ1-2; TRBD1 might be the D gene, on 5 matching bases. Source: CD4+ T cells sorted from blood, taken at week 0. The CDR3 region reads CASSPGGYGYTF. The base sequence is TGTGCCAGCTCACCGGGGGGCTATGGCTACACCTTC.